This T cell receptor beta chain was captured by sequencing in a study of T-cell reconstitution after alpha-beta-depleted transplantation in children. Unique molecular identifiers were incorporated when the TCRbeta library was constructed. TCRdb processed the PCR reads anew with MiXCR; each CDR3 protein has one entry. The data hold about 610,000 distinct CDR3 sequences, with approximately 10% observed a single time. There are 15 residues in the CDR3. Germline-derived CDR1 and CDR2 are DFQATT and SNEGSKA (reference sequence). Trimming took 0 bases from V and 2 from J, leaving 13 bases between them. This clonotype was counted only a few times.

The chain combines TRBV20-1 with TRBJ2-5; the D is unclear. This receptor was obtained from a human donor who donated a stem cell graft to a child with acute myeloid leukemia. The specimen comprised PBMCs from the stem cell graft donor, sampled from the stem cell graft. CDR3 in DNA: TGCAGTGCTAGAGATTCCTCACGGCAACAAGAGACCCAGTACTTC. This sequence encodes CSARDSSRQQETQYF.